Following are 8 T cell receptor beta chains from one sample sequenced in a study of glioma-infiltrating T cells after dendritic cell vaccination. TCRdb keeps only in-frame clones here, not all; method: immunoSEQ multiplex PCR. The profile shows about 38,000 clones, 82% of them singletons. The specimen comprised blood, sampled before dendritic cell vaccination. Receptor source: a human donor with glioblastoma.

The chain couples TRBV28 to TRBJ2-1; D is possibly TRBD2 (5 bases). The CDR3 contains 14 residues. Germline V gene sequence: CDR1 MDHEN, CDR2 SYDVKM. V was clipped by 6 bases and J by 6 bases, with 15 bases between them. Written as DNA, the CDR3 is TGTGCCAGCAGACCGCAACTAGTTTTCAATGAGCAGTTCTTC. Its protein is CASRPQLVFNEQFF.

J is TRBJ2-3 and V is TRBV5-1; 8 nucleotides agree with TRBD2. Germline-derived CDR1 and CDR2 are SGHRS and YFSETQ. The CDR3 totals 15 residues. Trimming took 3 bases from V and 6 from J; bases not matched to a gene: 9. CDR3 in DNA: TGCGCCAGCAGCTCGACTAGCGCTTTGATGGATACGCAGTATTTT. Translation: CASSSTSALMDTQYF.

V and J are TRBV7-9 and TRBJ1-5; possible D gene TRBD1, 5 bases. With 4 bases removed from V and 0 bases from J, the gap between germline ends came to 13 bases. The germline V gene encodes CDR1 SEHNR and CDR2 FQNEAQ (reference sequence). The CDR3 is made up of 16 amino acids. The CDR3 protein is CASSSDTGYSNQPQHF. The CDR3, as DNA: TGTGCCAGCAGCTCGGACACTGGATATAGCAATCAGCCCCAGCATTTT.

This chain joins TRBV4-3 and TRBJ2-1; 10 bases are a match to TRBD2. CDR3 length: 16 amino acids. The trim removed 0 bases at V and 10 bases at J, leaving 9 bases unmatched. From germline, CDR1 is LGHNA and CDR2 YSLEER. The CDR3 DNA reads TGCGCCAGCAGCCAAGATGCACTAGCGGGGATTAGGGAGCAGTTCTTC. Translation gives CASSQDALAGIREQFF.

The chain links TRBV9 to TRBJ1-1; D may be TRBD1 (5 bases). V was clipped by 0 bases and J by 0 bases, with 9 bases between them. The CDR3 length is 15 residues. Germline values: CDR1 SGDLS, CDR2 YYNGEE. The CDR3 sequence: CASSVGGSLNTEAFF. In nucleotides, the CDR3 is TGTGCCAGCAGCGTAGGGGGCAGCCTGAACACTGAAGCTTTCTTT.

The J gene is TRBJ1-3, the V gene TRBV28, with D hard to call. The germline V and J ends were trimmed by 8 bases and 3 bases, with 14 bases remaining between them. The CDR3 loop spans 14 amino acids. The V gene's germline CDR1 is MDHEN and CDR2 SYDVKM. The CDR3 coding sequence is TGTGCCAGCTGGGCAGTGGTCGGTGGAAACACCATATATTTT. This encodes CASWAVVGGNTIYF.

Written as DNA, the CDR3 is TGTGCCAGCAGTCAGGGACTAGCGGGTGTAAATGAGCAGTTCTTC. Translation gives CASSQGLAGVNEQFF. This rearrangement joins TRBV28 to TRBJ2-1; 12 positions match TRBD2. This CDR3 comprises 15 residues. Germline assignment: CDR1 MDHEN and CDR2 SYDVKM. Losses at the gene ends were 5 bases for V and 7 bases for J; bases not matched to a gene: 6.

In nucleotides, the CDR3 is TGTGCCATCAGTGAGAAGGACAGGGAACTCTACAGCAATCAGCCCCAGCATTTT. Amino acid sequence: CAISEKDRELYSNQPQHF. The V gene is TRBV10-3, the J gene TRBJ1-5; TRBD1 matches 8 bases. The CDR3 extends over 18 amino acids. CDR1 and CDR2 from the germline V gene are ENHRY and SYGVKD. With V trimmed by 2 bases and J by 1 base, 10 bases remained unmatched.